This T cell receptor (beta chain) appears in the sequencing data of a study of blood T cells in healthy people across ages. Study-level findings and limits: Fewer expanded clones and more diversity marked long-lived versus aged donors. From one million sequenced T cells, diversity estimates were lower bounds.

Germline V gene data show CDR1 as DFQATT and CDR2 as SNEGSKA (reference sequence). The J segment lost 2 bases and the V segment lost 3 bases, leaving 2 bases of the junction unmatched. The CDR3 sequence is 13 residues long. Primers used in a second PCR of about 7 to 12 cycles were a sample-barcoded 5' primer and a J-beta primer mix. One entry per CDR3 protein results from TCRdb running MiXCR on the 5' RACE reads. The repertoire holds around 800,000 distinct CDR3 sequences, with 62% as singletons. To note about this clonotype: Its antigen is unidentified.

This clonotype was sampled from a man younger than 45 in good health. The specimen was blood. The chain carries TRBV20-1 and TRBJ2-3; the match to TRBD1 covers 7 bases. CDR3 in amino acids: CSARTGTTDTQYF. DNA of the CDR3: TGCAGTGCTAGGACAGGGACCACAGATACGCAGTATTTT.